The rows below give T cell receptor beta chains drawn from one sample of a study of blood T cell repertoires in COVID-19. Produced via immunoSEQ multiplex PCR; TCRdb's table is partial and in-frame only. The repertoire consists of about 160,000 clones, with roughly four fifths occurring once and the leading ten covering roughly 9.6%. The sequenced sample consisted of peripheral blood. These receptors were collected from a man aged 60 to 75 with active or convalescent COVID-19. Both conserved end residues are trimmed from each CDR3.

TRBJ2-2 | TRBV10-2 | ASSEIQGVQLF
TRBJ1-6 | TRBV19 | ASSINGGPNSPLH
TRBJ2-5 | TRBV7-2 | ASSPRTSGQETQY
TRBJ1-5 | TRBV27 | ASSPRQGGSLGNQPQH
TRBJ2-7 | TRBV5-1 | ASSLGSGPSYEQY
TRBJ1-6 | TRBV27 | ASSLGRTGGNSPLH
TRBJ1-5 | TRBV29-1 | SVRRGPNQPQH
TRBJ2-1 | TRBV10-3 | AIKSAGTAADNEQF
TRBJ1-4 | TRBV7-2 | ASSLATGGTNEKLF
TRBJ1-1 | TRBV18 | ASSFEGNTEAF
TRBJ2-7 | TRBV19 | ASSIRTSTHEQY
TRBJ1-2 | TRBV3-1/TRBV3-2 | ASSQAPRTGGFGYT
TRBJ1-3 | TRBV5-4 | ASRGDRGSGNTIY
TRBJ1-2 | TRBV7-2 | ASSKTRDRGVNYGYT
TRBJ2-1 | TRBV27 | ASKGRPGLAGGDEQF
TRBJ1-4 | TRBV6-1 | ATCEQGPNGGKLF
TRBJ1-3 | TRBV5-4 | ASSSQGTGNTIY
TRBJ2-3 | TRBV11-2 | ASSLGLAGTSDTQY
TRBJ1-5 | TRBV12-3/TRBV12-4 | ASSSLSNQPQH
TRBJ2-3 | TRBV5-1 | ASAERGIPSTDTQY
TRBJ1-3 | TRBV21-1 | ASSQKSKGRDRLISGNTIY
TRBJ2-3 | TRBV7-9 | ASSPSWGGTDTQY
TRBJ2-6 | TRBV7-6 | ASTSGGYRGTTGANVLT
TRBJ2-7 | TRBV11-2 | ASSPGRGLYEQY